One and the same sample provided the 14 T cell receptor beta chains below, sequenced in a study of CD8+ T cells in alopecia areata (dated by TCRdb to about 2018). Libraries came from the immunoSEQ multiplex PCR assay. For TCR sequencing, RNA was extracted from every sample and reverse transcribed into cDNA to serve as template. In TCRdb, the immuneACCESS table is reduced to in-frame sequences with V and J assigned. These tables do not hold every clone; where another copy was compared, an unresolved V gene accounts for under half, and the others remain unexplained. The sample yields 93,000 or so clones; around 86% were counted once. The top ten hold 11% of the sample. Reading the label with the study, this specimen's treatment or condition is: oral pan-JAK inhibitor, 5-10 mg twice daily. Sequencing used CD8+ T cells sorted from blood, obtained between weeks 30 and 35, from a patient treated with tofacitinib. The receptor set was obtained from a human donor with alopecia areata.

This clone was picked up a small number of times. The chain has TRBV19 and TRBJ2-7; maybe TRBD1 (5 bases). Germline CDR1 is LNHDA and CDR2 is SQIVND (reference sequence). There are 14 residues in the CDR3. The ends were cut back, 7 bases at V and 4 bases at J, with 17 bases in the middle. The chain's CDR3 is CASKWNQGSYEQYF. The DNA for the CDR3 is TGTGCCAGTAAATGGAACCAGGGCTCGTACGAGCAGTACTTC.

This chain connects TRBV7-9 to TRBJ1-2; D is perhaps TRBD1 (5 bases). From germline, CDR1 is SEHNR and CDR2 FQNEAQ (reference sequence). V was shortened by 3 bases and J by 7 bases, with 12 bases between the two germline ends. The CDR3 is made up of 13 amino acids. In nucleotides, the CDR3 is TGTGCCAGCAGCTTTGCGGGACTCAGTGGCTACACCTTC. Its protein product is CASSFAGLSGYTF. The variable domain in full, completed from reference TRBV7-9 and TRBJ1-2, reads DTGVSQNPRHKITKRGQNVTFRCDPISEHNRLYWYRQTLGQGPEFLTYFQNEAQLEKSRLLSDRFSAERPKGSFSTLEIQRTEQGDSAMYLCASSFAGLSGYTFGSGTRLTVV.

Comment on this clone: It is likely a read error, because the conserved phenylalanine at the end of the CDR3 is missing. The rearrangement links TRBV29-1 to TRBJ1-2, with unresolved D. The CDR3 runs to 14 residues. CDR1 and CDR2 from the germline V gene are SQVTM and ANQGSEA. V lost 7 bases and J lost 4, with 19 bases in between. The DNA of the CDR3 is TGCAGCGCTGATCCGGGATCCCCGTCCTATGGCTACACCCTC. This gives the protein CSADPGSPSYGYTL.

The V gene is TRBV6-6, the J gene TRBJ2-5; 11 nucleotides agree with TRBD2. The J call may be in error: the DNA end matches TRBJ2-7 better. The CDR3 is made up of 15 amino acids. Germline V gives CDR1 MNHNY, CDR2 SVGAGI (reference sequence). The DNA for the CDR3 is TGTGCCAGCAGATCACTAGCGGGAGATTCCTACGAGCAGTACTTC. Residues: CASRSLAGDSYEQYF.

This chain joins TRBV7-9 and TRBJ2-7; D gene unclear. The germline V gene has CDR1 SEHNR and CDR2 FQNEAQ (reference sequence). V was pared by 1 base and J by 7 bases, with 8 bases between. This CDR3 is built from 12 residues. The CDR3 region has the DNA TGTGCCAGCAGCTTAGACTCCTGGGAGCAGTACTTC. It yields the protein CASSLDSWEQYF.

The chain has TRBV30 and TRBJ2-7; 9 bases line up with TRBD2. The CDR3 sequence is 13 residues long. The germline V gene has CDR1 GTSNPN and CDR2 SVGIG (reference sequence). The V gene end was trimmed by 1 base and the J gene end by 10 bases; junction bases not matched to a gene: 8. CDR3 sequence reads: CAWSALTSGFQYF. DNA of the CDR3: TGTGCCTGGAGTGCCCTGACTAGCGGATTCCAGTACTTC.

V is TRBV14 and J is TRBJ2-7; the match to TRBD2 covers 9 bases. The length of the CDR3 is 15 residues. Per germline, CDR1 SGHDN and CDR2 FVKESK. The V and J ends lost 4 bases and 2 bases, in that order; junction bases with no gene match: 6. The CDR3 DNA follows: TGTGCCAGCAGCCTCGGACTAGCGATGACCTACGAGCAGTACTTC. Residues: CASSLGLAMTYEQYF. Based on the CDR3 plus reference TRBV14 and TRBJ2-7, the full variable domain is EAGVTQFPSHSVIEKGQTVTLRCDPISGHDNLYWYRRVMGKEIKFLLHFVKESKQDESGMPNNRFLAERTGGTYSTLKVQPAELEDSGVYFCASSLGLAMTYEQYFGPGTRLTVT.

This chain links TRBV27 with TRBJ1-1, with D possibly matching TRBD1 (6 bases). Trimming removed 6 bases from V and 0 bases from J, with 11 bases in between. In germline, CDR1 is MNHEY, CDR2 SMNVEV (reference sequence). This CDR3 region has 14 residues. The CDR3 spells CASSRGVMNTEAFF. The CDR3 region has the DNA TGTGCCAGCAGCAGGGGAGTAATGAACACTGAAGCTTTCTTT.

The chain joins TRBV6-5 to TRBJ2-6; the D is unclear. Germline loops: CDR1 MNHEY, CDR2 SVGAGI. Trimming took 4 bases from V and 0 from J, leaving 7 bases between them. The CDR3 covers 15 residues. The CDR3 DNA reads TGTGCCAGCAGTTTCGACGGCTCTGGGGCCAACGTCCTGACTTTC. It translates to CASSFDGSGANVLTF.

As to this clone: A far larger clone lies a single base away; this is likely a read error. Different DNA sequences within this sample yield the same CDR3. This chain joins TRBV27 and TRBJ2-1, with D uncertain. Germline V gene data show CDR1 as MNHEY and CDR2 as SMNVEV (reference sequence). The ends were cut back, 8 bases at V and 3 bases at J, with 2 bases in the middle. This CDR3 has 10 amino acids. Written as DNA, the CDR3 is TGTGCCAGCGGCTACAATGAGCAGTTCTTC. Translation gives CASGYNEQFF.

This chain connects TRBV7-8 to TRBJ1-1, with TRBD1 identical over 8 bases. The ends lost 5 bases at V and 5 bases at J; junction bases unmatched: 7. The germline V gene has CDR1 SGHVS and CDR2 FQNEAQ. The CDR3 consists of 14 residues. The CDR3 nucleotides are TGTGCCAGCAGCCCGGGACAGGCATGGACTGAAGCTTTCTTT. Translating gives CASSPGQAWTEAFF. The full variable domain, in which reference TRBV7-8 and TRBJ1-1 provide the parts outside the CDR3, is GAGVSQSPRYKVAKRGQDVALRCDPISGHVSLFWYQQALGQGPEFLTYFQNEAQLDKSGLPSDRFFAERPEGSVSTLKIQRTQQEDSAVYLCASSPGQAWTEAFFGQGTRLTVV.

The chain employs TRBV16 and TRBJ2-7; maybe TRBD1 (6 bases). There are 16 residues in the CDR3. V dropped 4 bases and J dropped 3 bases, with 19 bases sitting between them. Germline CDR1 reads KGHSY; CDR2 reads FQNENV. This CDR3 reads CASSPEPQGQLYEQYF. The CDR3 coding sequence is TGTGCCAGCAGCCCCGAACCACAGGGTCAGCTCTACGAGCAGTACTTC.

The chain has TRBV27 and TRBJ2-5; 12 bases are a match to TRBD1. The J call is doubtful: the DNA matches TRBJ2-7 better. The germline V gene encodes CDR1 MNHEY and CDR2 SMNVEV (reference sequence). The CDR3 has 17 residues. The CDR3 sequence is CASTPTGQGARAYEQYF. In DNA, the CDR3 is TGTGCCAGCACCCCCACGGGACAGGGGGCTAGGGCCTACGAGCAGTACTTC.

This chain uses TRBV27 with TRBJ2-7, with D perhaps being TRBD1 or TRBD2 (5 bases each). There are 14 residues in the CDR3. Germline-derived CDR1 and CDR2 are MNHEY and SMNVEV (reference sequence). The V end was cut by 3 bases, the J end by 2 bases, with 11 bases between. CDR3 sequence reads: CASSFTGPTYEQYF. The CDR3 bases are TGTGCCAGCAGTTTCACGGGACCCACCTACGAGCAGTACTTC.